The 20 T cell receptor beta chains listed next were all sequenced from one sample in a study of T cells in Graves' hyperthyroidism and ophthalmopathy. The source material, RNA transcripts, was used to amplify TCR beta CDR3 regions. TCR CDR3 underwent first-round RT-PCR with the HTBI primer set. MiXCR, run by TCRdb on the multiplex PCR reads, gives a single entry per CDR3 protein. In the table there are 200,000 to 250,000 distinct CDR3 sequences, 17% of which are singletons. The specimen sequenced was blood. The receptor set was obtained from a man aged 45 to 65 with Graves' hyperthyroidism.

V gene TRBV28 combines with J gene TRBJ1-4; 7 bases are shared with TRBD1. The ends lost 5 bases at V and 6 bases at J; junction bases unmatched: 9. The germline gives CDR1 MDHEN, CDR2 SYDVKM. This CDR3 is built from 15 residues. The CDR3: CASSTTGIGDEKLFF. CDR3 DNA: TGTGCCAGCAGTACGACAGGGATAGGGGATGAAAAACTGTTTTTT.

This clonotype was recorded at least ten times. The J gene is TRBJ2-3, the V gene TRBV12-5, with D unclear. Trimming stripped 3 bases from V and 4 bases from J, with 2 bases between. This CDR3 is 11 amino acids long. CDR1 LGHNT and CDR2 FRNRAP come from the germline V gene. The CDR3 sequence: CASGFSDTQYF. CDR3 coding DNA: TGTGCTAGTGGTTTTTCAGATACGCAGTATTTT.

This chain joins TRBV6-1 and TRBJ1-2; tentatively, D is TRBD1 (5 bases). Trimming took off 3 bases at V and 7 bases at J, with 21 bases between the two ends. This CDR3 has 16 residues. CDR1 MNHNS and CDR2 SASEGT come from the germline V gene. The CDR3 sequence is CASSEWWAGKHSGYTF. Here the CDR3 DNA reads TGTGCCAGCAGTGAGTGGTGGGCAGGGAAACACTCTGGCTACACCTTC.

The CDR3 protein is CASSQQREFFYNEQFF. The CDR3 coding sequence is TGCGCCAGCAGCCAACAGCGGGAGTTTTTCTACAATGAGCAGTTCTTC. V gene TRBV4-1 combines with J gene TRBJ2-1, with 8 bases that match TRBD2. Per the germline V gene, CDR1 is MGHRA and CDR2 is YSYEKL. V lost 2 bases to trimming and J lost 3 bases; unmatched junction nucleotides: 6. CDR3 length: 16 residues.

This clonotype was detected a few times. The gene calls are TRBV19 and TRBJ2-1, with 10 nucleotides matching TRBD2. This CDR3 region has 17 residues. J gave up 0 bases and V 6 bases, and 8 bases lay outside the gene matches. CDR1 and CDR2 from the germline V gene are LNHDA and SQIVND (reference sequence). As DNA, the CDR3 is TGTGCCAGTAGCAGCCTACTAGCGGGATACTCCTACAATGAGCAGTTCTTC. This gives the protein CASSSLLAGYSYNEQFF.

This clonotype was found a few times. The CDR3 protein is CASSDYYTGELFF. The CDR3 DNA reads TGTGCCAGCAGTGACTATTACACCGGGGAGCTGTTTTTT. The chain uses TRBV28 and TRBJ2-2, with D tentatively TRBD2 (5 bases). Germline-derived CDR1 and CDR2 are MDHEN and SYDVKM. The CDR3 totals 13 residues. With 5 bases removed from V and 3 bases from J, the gap between germline ends came to 7 bases.

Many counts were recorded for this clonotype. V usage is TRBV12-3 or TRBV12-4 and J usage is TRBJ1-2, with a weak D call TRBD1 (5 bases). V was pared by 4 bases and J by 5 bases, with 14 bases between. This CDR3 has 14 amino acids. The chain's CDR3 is CASSSGRLGYGYTF. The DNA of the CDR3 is TGTGCCAGCAGTTCAGGGAGGCTTGGGTATGGCTACACCTTC.

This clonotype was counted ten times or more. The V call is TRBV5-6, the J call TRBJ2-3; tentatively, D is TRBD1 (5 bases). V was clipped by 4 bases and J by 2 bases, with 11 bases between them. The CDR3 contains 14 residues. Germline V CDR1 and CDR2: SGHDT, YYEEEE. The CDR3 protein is CASSRDSYTDTQYF. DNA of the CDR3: TGTGCCAGCAGCCGCGACAGCTACACAGATACGCAGTATTTT. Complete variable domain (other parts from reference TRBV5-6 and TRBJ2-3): DAGVTQSPTHLIKTRGQQVTLRCSPKSGHDTVSWYQQALGQGPQFIFQYYEEEERQRGNFPDRFSGHQFPNYSSELNVNALLLGDSALYLCASSRDSYTDTQYFGPGTRLTVL.

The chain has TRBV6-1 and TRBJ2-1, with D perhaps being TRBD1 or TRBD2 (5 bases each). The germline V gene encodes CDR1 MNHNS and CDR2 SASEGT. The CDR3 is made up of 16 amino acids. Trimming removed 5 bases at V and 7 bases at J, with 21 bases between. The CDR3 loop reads CASSSGLAKKKNEQFF. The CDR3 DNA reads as TGTGCCAGCAGTTCGGGGCTAGCTAAAAAAAAAAATGAGCAGTTCTTC.

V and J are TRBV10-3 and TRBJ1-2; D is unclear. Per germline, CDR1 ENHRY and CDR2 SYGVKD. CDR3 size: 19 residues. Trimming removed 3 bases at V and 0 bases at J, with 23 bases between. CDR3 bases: TGTGCCATCAGTGACGGTCGTGGCTACTCTCTAACTGCTAACTATGGCTACACCTTC. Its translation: CAISDGRGYSLTANYGYTF.

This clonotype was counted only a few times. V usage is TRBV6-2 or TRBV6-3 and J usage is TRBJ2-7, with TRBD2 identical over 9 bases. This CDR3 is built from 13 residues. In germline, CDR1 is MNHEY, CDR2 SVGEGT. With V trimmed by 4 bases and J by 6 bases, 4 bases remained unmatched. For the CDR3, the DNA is TGTGCCAGCAGTTGGGGGACTAGCTCCGAGCAGTACTTC. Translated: CASSWGTSSEQYF.

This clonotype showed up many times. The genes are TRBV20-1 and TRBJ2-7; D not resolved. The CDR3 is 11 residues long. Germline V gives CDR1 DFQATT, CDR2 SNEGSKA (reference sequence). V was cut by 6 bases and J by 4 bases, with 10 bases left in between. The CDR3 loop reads CSATEYYEQYF. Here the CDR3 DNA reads TGCAGTGCCACTGAGTATTACGAGCAGTACTTC.

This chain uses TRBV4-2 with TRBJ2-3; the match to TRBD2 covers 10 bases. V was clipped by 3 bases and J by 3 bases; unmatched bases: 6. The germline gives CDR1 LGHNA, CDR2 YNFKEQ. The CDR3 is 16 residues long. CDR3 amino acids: CASSHASGRLTDTQYF. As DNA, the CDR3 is TGTGCCAGCAGCCACGCTAGCGGGAGATTAACAGATACGCAGTATTTT.

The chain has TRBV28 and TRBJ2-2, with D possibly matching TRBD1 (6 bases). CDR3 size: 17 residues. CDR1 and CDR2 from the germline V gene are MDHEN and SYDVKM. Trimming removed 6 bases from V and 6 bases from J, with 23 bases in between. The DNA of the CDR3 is TGTGCCAGCAGCTCGCCAGGGCGAGGGACACTCCCCGGGGAGCTGTTTTTT. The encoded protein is CASSSPGRGTLPGELFF. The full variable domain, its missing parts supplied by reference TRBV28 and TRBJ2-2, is DVKVTQSSRYLVKRTGEKVFLECVQDMDHENMFWYRQDPGLGLRLIYFSYDVKMKEKGDIPEGYSVSREKKERFSLILESASTNQTSMYLCASSSPGRGTLPGELFFGEGSRLTVL.

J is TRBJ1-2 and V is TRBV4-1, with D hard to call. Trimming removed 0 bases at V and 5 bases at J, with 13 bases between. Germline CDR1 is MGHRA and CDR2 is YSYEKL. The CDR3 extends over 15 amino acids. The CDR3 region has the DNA TGCGCCAGCAGCCAAGATTGGCAGCCCGAATATGGCTACACCTTC. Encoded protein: CASSQDWQPEYGYTF.

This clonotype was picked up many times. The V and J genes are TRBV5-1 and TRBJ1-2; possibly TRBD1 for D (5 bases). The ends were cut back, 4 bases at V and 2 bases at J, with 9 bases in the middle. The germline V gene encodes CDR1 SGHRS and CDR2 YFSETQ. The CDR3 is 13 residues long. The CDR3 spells CASSPDKNYGYTF. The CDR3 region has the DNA TGCGCCAGCAGCCCGGACAAAAACTATGGCTACACCTTC.

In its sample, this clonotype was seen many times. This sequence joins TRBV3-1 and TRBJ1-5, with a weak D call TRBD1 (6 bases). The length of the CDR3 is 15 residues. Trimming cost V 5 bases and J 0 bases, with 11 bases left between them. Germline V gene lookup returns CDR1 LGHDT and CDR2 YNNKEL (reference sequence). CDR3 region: CASSKTGNSNQPQHF. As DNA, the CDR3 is TGTGCCAGCAGCAAGACAGGAAATAGCAATCAGCCCCAGCATTTT.

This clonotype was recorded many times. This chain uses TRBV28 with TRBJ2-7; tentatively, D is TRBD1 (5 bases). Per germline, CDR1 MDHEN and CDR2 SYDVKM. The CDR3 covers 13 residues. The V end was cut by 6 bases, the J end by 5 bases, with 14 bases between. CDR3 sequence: CASRRQMGDEQYF. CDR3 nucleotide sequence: TGTGCCAGCAGACGACAGATGGGCGACGAGCAGTACTTC. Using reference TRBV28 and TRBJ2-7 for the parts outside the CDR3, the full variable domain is DVKVTQSSRYLVKRTGEKVFLECVQDMDHENMFWYRQDPGLGLRLIYFSYDVKMKEKGDIPEGYSVSREKKERFSLILESASTNQTSMYLCASRRQMGDEQYFGPGTRLTVT.

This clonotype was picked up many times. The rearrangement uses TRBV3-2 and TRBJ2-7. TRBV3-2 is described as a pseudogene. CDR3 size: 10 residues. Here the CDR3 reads CASSPYEQYF. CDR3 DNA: TGTGCCAGCAGCCCCTACGAGCAGTACTTC.

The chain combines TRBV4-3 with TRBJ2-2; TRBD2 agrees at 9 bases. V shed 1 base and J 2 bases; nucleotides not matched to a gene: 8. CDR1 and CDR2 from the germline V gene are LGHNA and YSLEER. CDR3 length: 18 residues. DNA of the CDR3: TGCGCCAGCAGCCAAGGTATAGCGGGAGACACTAACACCGGGGAGCTGTTTTTT. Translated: CASSQGIAGDTNTGELFF.